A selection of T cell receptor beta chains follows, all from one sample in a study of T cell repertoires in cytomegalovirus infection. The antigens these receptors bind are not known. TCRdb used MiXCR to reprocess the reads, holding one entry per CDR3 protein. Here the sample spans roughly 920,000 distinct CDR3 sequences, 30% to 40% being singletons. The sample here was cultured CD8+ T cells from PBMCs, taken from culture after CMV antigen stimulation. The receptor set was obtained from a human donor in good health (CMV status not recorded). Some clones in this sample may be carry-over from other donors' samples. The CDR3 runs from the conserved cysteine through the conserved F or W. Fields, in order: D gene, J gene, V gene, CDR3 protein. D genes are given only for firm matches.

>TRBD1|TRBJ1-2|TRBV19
CATISGTEPYGYTF
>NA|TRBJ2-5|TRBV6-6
CASSYQPGLRTKGETQYF
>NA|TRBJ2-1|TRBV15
CATSIGGPGNEQFF
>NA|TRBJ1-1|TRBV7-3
CACSFGGNTEAFF
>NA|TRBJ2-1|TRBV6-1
CASSPTGDNEQFF
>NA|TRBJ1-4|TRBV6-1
CASIPRVVTNEKLFF
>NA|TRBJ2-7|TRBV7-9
CASSPLAYEQYF
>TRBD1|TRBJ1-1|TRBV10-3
CAISESDRVNTEAFF
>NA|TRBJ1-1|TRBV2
CASSQDSPMNTEAFF
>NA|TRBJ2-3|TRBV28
CASSLGISHTDTQYF
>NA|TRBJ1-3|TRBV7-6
CASSLAWVPEDTIYF
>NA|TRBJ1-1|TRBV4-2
CASSQDFLGTEAFF
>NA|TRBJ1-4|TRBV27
CASSLGQNNEKLFF
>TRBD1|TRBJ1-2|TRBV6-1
CASRGQRRDNYGYTF
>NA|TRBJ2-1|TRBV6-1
CASMRDKAEQAKFF
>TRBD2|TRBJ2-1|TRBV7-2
CASSIFSSGGAGNEQFF
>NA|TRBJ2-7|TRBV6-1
CASREGMGVPYEQYF
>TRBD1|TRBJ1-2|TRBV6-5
CASSYSKLGTGGEDYGYTF
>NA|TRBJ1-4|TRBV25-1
CASSRRGGEKLFF
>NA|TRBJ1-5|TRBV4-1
CASSQDPPELGFNQPQHF
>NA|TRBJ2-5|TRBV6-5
CASSYSSLMGETQYF
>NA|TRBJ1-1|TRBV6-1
CASSVNPGPTEAFF
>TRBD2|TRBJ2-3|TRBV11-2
CASSPWTSGGAHTQYF
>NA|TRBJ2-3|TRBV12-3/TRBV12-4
CASSSPHSPGDTQYF
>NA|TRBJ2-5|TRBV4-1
CASSQGKGMETQYF
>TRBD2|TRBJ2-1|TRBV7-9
CASSFGLAGGIYNEQFF
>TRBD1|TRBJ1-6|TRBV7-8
CASWQGVFNSPLHF
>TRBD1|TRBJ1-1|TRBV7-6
CASSHRDRVSTEEAFF
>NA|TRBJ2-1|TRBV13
CASSLGGRRHNEQFF
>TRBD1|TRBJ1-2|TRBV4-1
CASSQVMDREDYGYTF
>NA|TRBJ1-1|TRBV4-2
CASSQETRGTEAFF
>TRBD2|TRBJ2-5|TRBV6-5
CASSYSVAGGEIQYF
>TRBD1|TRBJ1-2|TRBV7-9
CASSPGQDDYTF
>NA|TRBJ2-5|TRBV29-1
CSVVTGDRSMAQYF
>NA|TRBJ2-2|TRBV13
CASSLRGGVTGELFF
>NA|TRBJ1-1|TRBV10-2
CASYLEGTRPKLAFF
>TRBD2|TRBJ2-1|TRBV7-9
CASSLQTRTSGGPRNEQFF
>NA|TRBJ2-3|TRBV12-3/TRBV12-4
CASSLAQDSTDTQYF
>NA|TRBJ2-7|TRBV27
CASSLVGPSYEQYF
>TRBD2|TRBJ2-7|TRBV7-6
CASSFGGEAYEQYF
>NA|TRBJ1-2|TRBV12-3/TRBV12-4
CASSLIWRAGAIIPYGYTF
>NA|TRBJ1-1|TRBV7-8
CASSLRQEAFF
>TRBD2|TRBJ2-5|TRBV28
CASNEREGLAGGFQETQYF
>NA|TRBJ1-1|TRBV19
CASSIDPNTEAFF
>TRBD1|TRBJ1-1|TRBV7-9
CASSSRGLSGKNTEAFF
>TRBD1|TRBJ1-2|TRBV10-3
CAISESDGTTGDYGYTF
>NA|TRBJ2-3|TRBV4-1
CASSQPGTDTQYF
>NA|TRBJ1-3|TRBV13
CASSLGRDTIYF